The following is a T cell receptor beta chain sequence with its context. With 6 bases clipped from V and 7 bases from J, the junction kept 9 bases outside the gene matches. In germline, CDR1 is SNHLY, CDR2 FYNNEI. The CDR3 totals 14 residues. TCR beta chains were sequenced at survey level with immunoSEQ. Sequencing was performed with immunoSEQ multiplex PCR; in TCRdb, only in-frame clones are kept and a portion is missing. The sample has about 68,000 clones, 93% seen once. The receptor comes from a man in his forties with rheumatoid arthritis. The sequenced sample consisted of PBMCs. This chain joins TRBV2 and TRBJ1-1, with 9 positions matching TRBD1. The DNA of the CDR3 is TGTGCCAGCAGGGACGGACAGGGGATGATTGAAGCTTTCTTT. Translation: CASRDGQGMIEAFF. The whole variable domain, remainder taken from reference TRBV2 and TRBJ1-1, is EPEVTQTPSHQVTQMGQEVILRCVPISNHLYFYWYRQILGQKVEFLVSFYNNEISEKSEIFDDQFSVERPDGSNFTLKIRSTKLEDSAMYFCASRDGQGMIEAFFGQGTRLTVV.